One and the same sample provided the 28 T cell receptor beta chains below, sequenced in a study of blood T cell repertoires in COVID-19. Some clones are missing from TCRdb's copy, which holds only in-frame ones; the method was immunoSEQ multiplex PCR. This sample has 350,000 to 400,000 clones, with 90% found just once. The material sequenced was peripheral blood. These receptors originate from a young man with active or convalescent COVID-19.

The chain joins TRBV6-6 to TRBJ1-6; 7 nucleotides match TRBD1. Trimming took 7 bases from V and 9 from J; bases not matched to a gene: 9. Germline V CDR1 and CDR2: MNHNY, SVGAGI (reference sequence). The CDR3 has 14 residues. The DNA for the CDR3 is TGTGCCAGCACTCTGACAGGGATGGGTTCACCCCTCCACTTT. Translated, it gives CASTLTGMGSPLHF.

This clone was seen a single time. The chain links TRBV7-6 to TRBJ1-5; TRBD1 agrees at 8 bases. This CDR3 spans 15 amino acids. CDR1 SGHVS and CDR2 FNYEAQ come from the germline V gene. The V segment lost 2 bases and the J segment 8 bases; nucleotides outside the gene matches: 8. CDR3 protein: CASSLLDRGKEPQHF. DNA of the CDR3: TGTGCCAGCAGCTTACTTGACAGGGGTAAAGAGCCCCAGCATTTT.

The chain combines TRBV28 with TRBJ2-2; D is undetermined. Germline V gives CDR1 MDHEN, CDR2 SYDVKM. V was shortened by 3 bases and J by 6 bases, with 11 bases between the two germline ends. This CDR3 region has 14 residues. CDR3 bases: TGTGCCAGCAGTTTTTCGGGTCTGGCCGGGGAGCTGTTTTTT. Translated, it gives CASSFSGLAGELFF.

The chain carries TRBV3-1 (or the pseudogene TRBV3-2) and TRBJ2-1; 14 nucleotides line up with TRBD2. With V trimmed by 6 bases and J by 8 bases, 3 bases remained unmatched. The CDR3 loop spans 14 amino acids. The V gene's germline CDR1 is LGHDT and CDR2 YNNKEL (reference sequence). The CDR3 protein is CASRGTSGSYEQFF. CDR3 coding DNA: TGTGCCAGCAGGGGGACTAGCGGGAGCTATGAGCAGTTCTTC.

The J gene is TRBJ2-5, the V gene TRBV29-1; tentative D call: TRBD2 (5 bases). This CDR3 region has 13 residues. The V end lost 4 bases, the J end lost 3 bases, and 12 bases lay between the germline ends. Germline loops: CDR1 SQVTM, CDR2 ANQGSEA. The CDR3 sequence: CSVGPTGKETQYF. The CDR3 DNA reads as TGCAGCGTTGGCCCCACGGGAAAAGAGACCCAGTACTTC.

The chain carries TRBV9 and TRBJ2-1, with D perhaps matching TRBD2 (6 bases). Trimming left V 4 bases short and J 4 bases short, with 18 bases between. The CDR3 length is 16 residues. Germline lookup yields CDR1 SGDLS and CDR2 YYNGEE. CDR3 DNA: TGTGCCAGCAGCCCCCCCGGAGGGAGTGGGTACAATGAGCAGTTCTTC. As protein: CASSPPGGSGYNEQFF.

The V gene is TRBV7-3, the J gene TRBJ2-4; 7 positions agree with TRBD2. Trimming removed 8 bases from V and 7 bases from J; junction bases left unmatched: 14. The CDR3 contains 15 residues. Germline assignment: CDR1 SGHTA and CDR2 FQGTGA. The CDR3 reads CASPLAGVVGNIQYF. The CDR3 DNA reads TGTGCCAGCCCCTTGGCGGGAGTGGTAGGTAACATTCAGTACTTC.

A single count supports this clone. The chain employs TRBV19 and TRBJ2-6; 7 bases map to TRBD1. There are 16 residues in the CDR3. Losses at the gene ends were 8 bases for V and 7 bases for J; bases not matched to a gene: 14. Germline assignment: CDR1 LNHDA and CDR2 SQIVND (reference sequence). CDR3 DNA: TGTGCCAGTCGCGGACAGGAACGTTTAAGAGCCAACGTCCTGACTTTC. Translated: CASRGQERLRANVLTF.

The chain links TRBV5-1 to TRBJ2-1, with 10 bases matching TRBD2. Germline V lookup: CDR1 SGHRS, CDR2 YFSETQ. Trimming removed 0 bases from V and 4 bases from J; junction bases left unmatched: 7. CDR3 length: 17 amino acids. The CDR3: CASSLVSSGGVYNEQFF. DNA for the CDR3: TGCGCCAGCAGCTTGGTGTCTAGCGGGGGTGTTTACAATGAGCAGTTCTTC.

V gene TRBV27 combines with J gene TRBJ1-2; D gene unclear. This CDR3 is built from 13 residues. Germline V gives CDR1 MNHEY, CDR2 SMNVEV (reference sequence). The ends were cut back, 5 bases at V and 5 bases at J, with 12 bases in the middle. DNA for the CDR3: TGTGCCAGCAGTCACCCAGCGGGATATGGCTACACCTTC. Encoded protein: CASSHPAGYGYTF.

The chain combines TRBV12-3 or TRBV12-4 with TRBJ2-3; tentatively, D is TRBD2 (5 bases). The CDR3 consists of 12 residues. This chain's CDR3 is CVSGPSTDTQYF. DNA for the CDR3: TGTGTGAGCGGCCCTAGCACAGATACGCAGTATTTT.

This chain links TRBV19 with TRBJ2-1; TRBD2 agrees at 7 bases. The CDR3 spans 16 residues. Per germline, CDR1 LNHDA and CDR2 SQIVND (reference sequence). J gave up 3 bases and V 3 bases, and 8 bases lay outside the gene matches. The CDR3 region has the DNA TGTGCCAGTAGTATCAACGGCGGGAGACTCTACAATGAGCAGTTCTTC. It yields the protein CASSINGGRLYNEQFF. Full variable domain (rest looked up from reference TRBV19 and TRBJ2-1): DGGITQSPKYLFRKEGQNVTLSCEQNLNHDAMYWYRQDPGQGLRLIYYSQIVNDFQKGDIAEGYSVSREKKESFPLTVTSAQKNPTAFYLCASSINGGRLYNEQFFGPGTRLTVL.

The table lists this clone with a few counts. The chain is built from TRBV28 and TRBJ1-2, with D perhaps matching TRBD1 (6 bases). The CDR3 totals 18 residues. Germline V gene sequence: CDR1 MDHEN, CDR2 SYDVKM. V was cut by 4 bases and J by 3 bases, with 24 bases left in between. The CDR3 sequence: CASSSQGSGGRDYYGYTF. CDR3 sequence (DNA): TGTGCCAGCAGTTCGCAGGGGTCGGGAGGTCGTGATTACTATGGCTACACCTTC.

About this clone: This specimen includes other DNA sequences encoding the same CDR3. This chain links TRBV18 with TRBJ1-5, with no clear D. CDR3 size: 13 residues. Looked up from germline, CDR1 is KGHSH and CDR2 is LQKENI. The V end was cut by 2 bases, the J end by 4 bases, with 6 bases between. Written as DNA, the CDR3 is TGTGCCAGCTCACCAGGGCAGAATCAGCCCCAGCATTTT. Translating it yields CASSPGQNQPQHF.

The chain carries TRBV6-2 or TRBV6-3 and TRBJ1-2; 10 bases align to TRBD1. The CDR3 is 16 amino acids. CDR1 is MNHEY, CDR2 SVGEGT, per germline. After removal of 5 bases from V and 8 bases from J, the junction contained 14 bases not matched to a gene. CDR3 coding DNA: TGTGCCAGCAGTCGTGACAGGGGGCGCCAGGCTTCCGGCTACACCTTC. This encodes CASSRDRGRQASGYTF.

This CDR3 is CASSPGLAGVNTGELFF. The CDR3 nucleotides read TGTGCCAGCAGCCCGGGACTAGCGGGGGTAAACACCGGGGAGCTGTTTTTT. V and J are TRBV7-3 and TRBJ2-2; 14 bases fit TRBD2. This CDR3 has 17 amino acids. CDR1 SGHTA and CDR2 FQGTGA come from the germline V gene. The V and J ends lost 5 bases and 2 bases, in that order; junction bases with no gene match: 4. Variable domain in full (rest from reference TRBV7-3 and TRBJ2-2): GAGVSQTPSNKVTEKGKYVELRCDPISGHTALYWYRQSLGQGPEFLIYFQGTGAADDSGLPNDRFFAVRPEGSVSTLKIQRTERGDSAVYLCASSPGLAGVNTGELFFGEGSRLTVL.

V usage is TRBV4-3 and J usage is TRBJ1-4; possibly TRBD1 for D (5 bases). In germline, CDR1 is LGHNA, CDR2 YSLEER. V was trimmed by 0 bases and J by 0 bases, leaving 14 bases between them. The CDR3 covers 18 residues. The CDR3 DNA sequence: TGCGCCAGCAGCCAAGATGGGGCAATCCTGTCAACTAATGAAAAACTGTTTTTT. Amino acid sequence: CASSQDGAILSTNEKLFF.

This chain connects TRBV28 to TRBJ2-3; TRBD2 matches 7 bases. V lost 1 base and J lost 1; bases outside the gene matches: 2. The CDR3 sequence is 15 residues long. Looked up from germline, CDR1 is MDHEN and CDR2 is SYDVKM. This chain's CDR3 is CASSLSAGGTDTQYF. Written as DNA, the CDR3 is TGTGCCAGCAGTTTATCGGCGGGGGGCACAGATACGCAGTATTTT.

V is TRBV2 and J is TRBJ2-7; 7 bases align to TRBD1. Looked up from germline, CDR1 is SNHLY and CDR2 is FYNNEI. The CDR3 spans 13 residues. The J segment lost 6 bases and the V segment lost 6 bases, leaving 8 bases of the junction unmatched. The CDR3 protein is CASRQTGFGEQYF. The CDR3 DNA is TGTGCCAGCAGACAGACAGGGTTTGGCGAGCAGTACTTC.

The chain links TRBV30 to TRBJ2-2; D perhaps matches TRBD2 (5 bases). Germline V gives CDR1 GTSNPN, CDR2 SVGIG (reference sequence). CDR3 length: 12 amino acids. The V gene lost 2 bases and the J gene lost 7 bases, with 8 bases spanning the gap. DNA for the CDR3: TGTGCCTGGAGTTGGGGAGACGGGGAGCTGTTTTTT. As protein: CAWSWGDGELFF.

The table lists this clone with a count of one. The genes are TRBV28 and TRBJ1-1, with D maybe TRBD1 (5 bases). The CDR3 has 15 amino acids. The germline V gene encodes CDR1 MDHEN and CDR2 SYDVKM. V was clipped by 2 bases and J by 1 base, with 11 bases between them. In nucleotides, the CDR3 is TGTGCCAGCAGTTTAAGAGCCACAGGGAACACTGAAGCTTTCTTT. Protein product: CASSLRATGNTEAFF.

J is TRBJ1-1 and V is TRBV10-3; D is possibly TRBD1 (5 bases). V was trimmed by 3 bases and J by 4 bases, leaving 15 bases between them. Germline lookup yields CDR1 ENHRY and CDR2 SYGVKD. The CDR3 contains 15 residues. The CDR3 DNA reads as TGTGCCATCAGTGACTCGGGACTCCCGGGCACTGAAGCTTTCTTT. Its translation is CAISDSGLPGTEAFF.

This chain uses TRBV19 with TRBJ1-5; D is possibly TRBD1 (5 bases). The CDR3 has 14 amino acids. CDR1 and CDR2 (germline): LNHDA, SQIVND (reference sequence). V gave up 4 bases and J gave up 7 bases, with 14 bases separating them. The CDR3 DNA follows: TGTGCCAGTAGTAAACCGGACATACGACAGCCCCAGCATTTT. Translating it yields CASSKPDIRQPQHF.

The chain has TRBV24-1 and TRBJ1-5, with D perhaps matching TRBD1 (5 bases). With 4 bases removed from V and 9 bases from J, the gap between germline ends came to 12 bases. The CDR3 length is 13 residues. Germline-derived CDR1 and CDR2 are KGHDR and SFDVKD. The CDR3 DNA sequence: TGTGCCACCAGTGAGGGGCAGGGAATGCCCCAGCATTTT. Translating it yields CATSEGQGMPQHF.

V gene TRBV21-1 combines with J gene TRBJ2-4; TRBD2 reflects the table's D call only, with no check against the DNA. TRBV21-1 is a pseudogene segment. The CDR3 spans 16 residues. The CDR3, as DNA: TGTGCCAGCAGCAGCCGCGAAGCGGGTACCGGAAACATTCAGTACTTC. Translation gives CASSSREAGTGNIQYF.

The chain recombines TRBV5-5 with TRBJ2-7; possibly TRBD1 for D (6 bases). CDR3 size: 12 residues. Trimming removed 1 base at V and 9 bases at J, with 11 bases between. CDR1 SGHKS and CDR2 YYEKEE come from the germline V gene (reference sequence). The CDR3 DNA follows: TGTGCCAGCAGCTTGAAACAGGGACGGCAGTACTTC. It specifies CASSLKQGRQYF. Supplemented by reference TRBV5-5 and TRBJ2-7, the full variable domain reads DAGVTQSPTHLIKTRGQQVTLRCSPISGHKSVSWYQQVLGQGPQFIFQYYEKEERGRGNFPDRFSARQFPNYSSELNVNALLLGDSALYLCASSLKQGRQYFGPGTRLTVT.

The CDR3 is CASRRAGGPAETQYF. In DNA form, the CDR3 reads TGTGCCAGTAGAAGAGCGGGAGGGCCAGCGGAGACCCAGTACTTC. The J gene is TRBJ2-5, the V gene TRBV2; 10 bases are shared with TRBD2. The CDR3 has 15 residues. Germline V CDR1 and CDR2: SNHLY, FYNNEI. V dropped 9 bases and J dropped 5; count of bases not matched to a gene: 12.

V usage is TRBV9 and J usage is TRBJ2-7; 9 bases line up with TRBD1. The V gene's germline CDR1 is SGDLS and CDR2 YYNGEE. The V gene end was trimmed by 4 bases and the J gene end by 4 bases; junction bases not matched to a gene: 9. The CDR3 length is 15 residues. CDR3: CASSPQTGGLYEQYF. CDR3 nucleotide sequence: TGTGCCAGCAGCCCTCAGACAGGGGGTTTATACGAGCAGTACTTC.